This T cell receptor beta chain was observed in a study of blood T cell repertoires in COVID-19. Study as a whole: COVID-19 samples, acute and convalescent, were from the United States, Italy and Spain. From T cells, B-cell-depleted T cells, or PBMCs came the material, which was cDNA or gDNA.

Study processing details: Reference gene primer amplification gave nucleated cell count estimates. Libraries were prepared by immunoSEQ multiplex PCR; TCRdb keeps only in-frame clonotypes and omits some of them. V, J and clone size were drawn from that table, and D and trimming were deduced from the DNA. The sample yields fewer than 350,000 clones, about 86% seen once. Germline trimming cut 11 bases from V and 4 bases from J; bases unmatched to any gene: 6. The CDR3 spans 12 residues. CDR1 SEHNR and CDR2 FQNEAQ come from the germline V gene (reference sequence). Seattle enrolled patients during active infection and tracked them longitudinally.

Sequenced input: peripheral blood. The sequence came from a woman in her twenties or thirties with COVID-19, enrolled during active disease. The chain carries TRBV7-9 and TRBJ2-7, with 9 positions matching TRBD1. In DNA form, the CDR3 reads TGTGCCGGGGGACAGGGTACATACGAGCAGTACTTC. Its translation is CAGGQGTYEQYF.